This T cell receptor (beta chain) was obtained from a study of beta chain features in type 1 diabetes. Donors contributed one heparinised blood draw apiece, averaging around 120 mL. Purity exceeding 95% was reached by all sorted populations. Investigators reverse transcribed all isolated RNA, so they sequenced expressed TCRB transcripts. Clones were read by immunoSEQ multiplex PCR, and TCRdb kept only the in-frame ones, dropping some. In the table there are approximately 260,000 clones, approximately 25% of which are singletons. This CDR3 contains 16 residues. The V gene end was trimmed by 4 bases and the J gene end by 8 bases; junction bases not matched to a gene: 11. Germline CDR1 and CDR2: SGDLS and YYNGEE. This clone was detected a few times. Its antigen remains unidentified. Study results and limitations: Moderately but significantly shorter TCRB CDR3s were found in Type 1 diabetes patients in all four CD4+ subsets.

The source is a woman aged 25-40 years with type 1 diabetes. This chain joins TRBV9 and TRBJ2-1, with 11 positions matching TRBD2. The specimen sequenced was naive CD4+ T cells from blood. The CDR3: CASSLGLADPRDEQFF. The CDR3 coding sequence is TGTGCCAGCAGCCTGGGACTAGCGGACCCAAGGGATGAGCAGTTCTTC.